Listed below are T cell receptor beta chains from one sample, sequenced in a study of blood T cell repertoires in COVID-19. Profiling relied on immunoSEQ multiplex PCR, and the TCRdb table lists in-frame clones only, not all of them. This sample has 390,000 or so clones, with 86% found just once. Input material: peripheral blood. These receptors all stem from a woman in her thirties with active or convalescent COVID-19. The CDR3 runs from the conserved cysteine through the conserved F or W. Each record gives: clone size, J gene, D gene, V gene, CDR3 DNA, CDR3 protein. D genes are given only for firm matches. Only part of the rows carry a size: once, few, many, or a class if the clone is expanded.

abundance: few
j_gene: TRBJ2-1
d_gene: TRBD2
v_gene: TRBV7-2
CDR3nt: TGTGCCAGCAGCTTAGCGTACGTAGGACTAGCGTCCTACAATGAGCAGTTCTTC
CDR3aa: CASSLAYVGLASYNEQFF

abundance: -
j_gene: TRBJ2-5
d_gene: TRBD1
v_gene: TRBV20-1
CDR3nt: TGCAGTGCTAGTCCGACAGGGGTGGGAGAGACCCAGTACTTC
CDR3aa: CSASPTGVGETQYF

abundance: -
j_gene: TRBJ1-1
d_gene: TRBD1
v_gene: TRBV2
CDR3nt: TGTGCCAGCAGTGAGGGGGACAGGGGAAACACTGAAGCTTTCTTT
CDR3aa: CASSEGDRGNTEAFF

abundance: -
j_gene: TRBJ1-1
d_gene: TRBD1
v_gene: TRBV27
CDR3nt: TGTGCCAGCAGCCCGGCAGGGGGCTACACTGAAGCTTTCTTT
CDR3aa: CASSPAGGYTEAFF

abundance: -
j_gene: TRBJ1-2
d_gene: TRBD1
v_gene: TRBV30
CDR3nt: TGTGCCTGGAGTTGGGACAGGGTCGGCGGCTACACCTTC
CDR3aa: CAWSWDRVGGYTF

abundance: -
j_gene: TRBJ2-2
d_gene: -
v_gene: TRBV11-3
CDR3nt: TGTGCCAGCAGCATTGGCACCCTCACCGGGGAGCTGTTTTTT
CDR3aa: CASSIGTLTGELFF

abundance: few
j_gene: TRBJ1-4
d_gene: -
v_gene: TRBV19
CDR3nt: TGTGCCAGTCAGGGACTGAATAATGAAAAACTGTTTTTT
CDR3aa: CASQGLNNEKLFF

abundance: -
j_gene: TRBJ1-5
d_gene: -
v_gene: TRBV2
CDR3nt: TGTGCCAGCAAGGGGGGAGGGGTCAATCAGCCCCAGCATTTT
CDR3aa: CASKGGGVNQPQHF

abundance: few
j_gene: TRBJ2-7
d_gene: -
v_gene: TRBV10-2
CDR3nt: TGCGCCAGCAGTGAGTCGACTTACGGATACTACGAGCAGTACTTC
CDR3aa: CASSESTYGYYEQYF

abundance: -
j_gene: TRBJ2-6
d_gene: TRBD1
v_gene: TRBV10-3
CDR3nt: TGTGCCATCAGTGATTTCGAGGGGACAGCCGACTCTGGGGCCAACGTCCTGACTTTC
CDR3aa: CAISDFEGTADSGANVLTF

abundance: -
j_gene: TRBJ2-7
d_gene: TRBD1
v_gene: TRBV5-4
CDR3nt: TGTGCCAGCAGTCAAGGGACAGCCGACTCCTACGAGCAGTACTTC
CDR3aa: CASSQGTADSYEQYF

abundance: -
j_gene: TRBJ1-1
d_gene: -
v_gene: TRBV7-8
CDR3nt: TGTGCCAGCAGCTTATACTCCGGGACTCCACAAGCTTTCTTT
CDR3aa: CASSLYSGTPQAFF

abundance: -
j_gene: TRBJ1-2
d_gene: -
v_gene: TRBV27
CDR3nt: TGTGCCAGCAGTTTATCGTTGTCAGGGAATGGGGGCTACACCTTC
CDR3aa: CASSLSLSGNGGYTF

abundance: -
j_gene: TRBJ1-2
d_gene: -
v_gene: TRBV5-5
CDR3nt: TGTGCCAGCAGCGGGGGGACGGGATATGGCTACACCTTC
CDR3aa: CASSGGTGYGYTF

abundance: -
j_gene: TRBJ2-7
d_gene: -
v_gene: TRBV10-1
CDR3nt: TGCGCCAGCAGTGACAACACCGGGGTCGAGCAGTACTTC
CDR3aa: CASSDNTGVEQYF

abundance: -
j_gene: TRBJ2-1
d_gene: TRBD2
v_gene: TRBV6-5
CDR3nt: TGTGCCACTCAGACTAGCTTTAATGAGCAGTTCTTC
CDR3aa: CATQTSFNEQFF

abundance: -
j_gene: TRBJ1-4
d_gene: -
v_gene: TRBV19
CDR3nt: TGTGCCAGTAGCCCCTCGTGGGAGCCAAGTTATCTGTTTTTT
CDR3aa: CASSPSWEPSYLFF

abundance: -
j_gene: TRBJ1-3
d_gene: -
v_gene: TRBV3-1/TRBV3-2
CDR3nt: TGTGCCAGCAGCCGCGGACAGACAAACTCTGGAAACACCATATATTTT
CDR3aa: CASSRGQTNSGNTIYF

abundance: -
j_gene: TRBJ1-2
d_gene: TRBD1
v_gene: TRBV4-1
CDR3nt: TGCGCCAGCAGCCAAGATCCAGGGGGGAACTATGGCTACACCTTC
CDR3aa: CASSQDPGGNYGYTF

abundance: few
j_gene: TRBJ1-2
d_gene: -
v_gene: TRBV30
CDR3nt: TGTGCCTGGAGTGTAACAGGTGGACCCTATGGCTACACCTTC
CDR3aa: CAWSVTGGPYGYTF

abundance: -
j_gene: TRBJ1-5
d_gene: TRBD1
v_gene: TRBV20-1
CDR3nt: TGCAGTGCTAGTGACGACAGGGGGCGAAATCAGCCCCAGCATTTT
CDR3aa: CSASDDRGRNQPQHF

abundance: -
j_gene: TRBJ1-4
d_gene: -
v_gene: TRBV7-7
CDR3nt: TGTGCCAGCAGCCCAGGGGTTAGGGAAAAACTGTTTTTT
CDR3aa: CASSPGVREKLFF

abundance: -
j_gene: TRBJ1-1
d_gene: -
v_gene: TRBV10-3
CDR3nt: TGTGCCATCAGTCGGGGTAACACTGAAGCTTTCTTT
CDR3aa: CAISRGNTEAFF

abundance: -
j_gene: TRBJ1-1
d_gene: -
v_gene: TRBV9
CDR3nt: TGTGCCAGCAGCCCCCGGGGAGTACTGAACACTGAAGCTTTCTTT
CDR3aa: CASSPRGVLNTEAFF

abundance: many
j_gene: TRBJ1-3
d_gene: TRBD1
v_gene: TRBV5-6
CDR3nt: TGTGCCAGCAGTCCCTGGACAGGGGGAAACACCATATATTTT
CDR3aa: CASSPWTGGNTIYF

abundance: -
j_gene: TRBJ2-7
d_gene: -
v_gene: TRBV12-2
CDR3nt: TGTGCAAGCTGGAGGCCCAGCTACGAGCAGTACTTC
CDR3aa: CASWRPSYEQYF

abundance: -
j_gene: TRBJ2-3
d_gene: -
v_gene: TRBV24-1
CDR3nt: TGTGCCACCAGTGATTACGGGCGGAGGCTCACAGATACGCAGTATTTT
CDR3aa: CATSDYGRRLTDTQYF

abundance: -
j_gene: TRBJ1-5
d_gene: -
v_gene: TRBV19
CDR3nt: TGTGCCAGTAATGTTAGGGGCTATAGCAATCAGCCCCAGCATTTT
CDR3aa: CASNVRGYSNQPQHF

abundance: once
j_gene: TRBJ1-1
d_gene: -
v_gene: TRBV5-6
CDR3nt: TGTGCCAGCAGCTTTACTACCAGGGCTGAAGGGAACACTGAAGCTTTCTTT
CDR3aa: CASSFTTRAEGNTEAFF

abundance: once
j_gene: TRBJ2-2
d_gene: -
v_gene: TRBV7-2
CDR3nt: TGTGCCAGCAGCTTACGTCCGGGGGAGCTGTTTTTT
CDR3aa: CASSLRPGELFF

abundance: -
j_gene: TRBJ1-5
d_gene: -
v_gene: TRBV5-6
CDR3nt: TGTGCCAGCAGCGTTACAGGTAATCAGCCCCAGCATTTT
CDR3aa: CASSVTGNQPQHF

abundance: -
j_gene: TRBJ1-1
d_gene: -
v_gene: TRBV28
CDR3nt: TGTACCACAGGGTCGGAGACTGAAGCTTTCTTT
CDR3aa: CTTGSETEAFF

abundance: -
j_gene: TRBJ2-3
d_gene: -
v_gene: TRBV5-5
CDR3nt: TGTGCCAGCAGCTTAGGCGGGCCCCACACAGATACGCAGTATTTT
CDR3aa: CASSLGGPHTDTQYF

abundance: once
j_gene: TRBJ1-5
d_gene: -
v_gene: TRBV2
CDR3nt: TGTGCCAGCAGTGTCCCCCAGGGTATTCAGCCCCAGCATTTT
CDR3aa: CASSVPQGIQPQHF

abundance: -
j_gene: TRBJ1-4
d_gene: TRBD1
v_gene: TRBV7-9
CDR3nt: TGTGCCAGCAGTTTAGGCTCGGGACAGGGGAACGAAAAACTGTTTTTT
CDR3aa: CASSLGSGQGNEKLFF

abundance: -
j_gene: TRBJ1-1
d_gene: TRBD1
v_gene: TRBV6-6
CDR3nt: TGTGCCAGCAGTTGGTTAACAGGGGGGAACACTGAAGCTTTCTTT
CDR3aa: CASSWLTGGNTEAFF

abundance: -
j_gene: TRBJ2-3
d_gene: -
v_gene: TRBV7-2
CDR3nt: TGTGCCAGCAGCGCCGGGGGTAAGGGCACAGATACGCAGTATTTT
CDR3aa: CASSAGGKGTDTQYF

abundance: -
j_gene: TRBJ1-3
d_gene: -
v_gene: TRBV18
CDR3nt: TGTGCCAGCTCACCTCAGGGGAGTGTTGGAAACACCATATATTTT
CDR3aa: CASSPQGSVGNTIYF

abundance: once
j_gene: TRBJ1-5
d_gene: -
v_gene: TRBV30
CDR3nt: TGTGCCTGGAGTTTAGAGGGCAATCAGCCCCAGCATTTT
CDR3aa: CAWSLEGNQPQHF

abundance: -
j_gene: TRBJ1-2
d_gene: -
v_gene: TRBV30
CDR3nt: TGTGCCTGGAGTGTAGGCCCCGGGGGTAGGGATGGCTACACCTTC
CDR3aa: CAWSVGPGGRDGYTF

abundance: -
j_gene: TRBJ2-7
d_gene: -
v_gene: TRBV3-1/TRBV3-2
CDR3nt: TGTGCCAGCAGCCAAAAGGCAGGGGTTCACGAGCAGTACTTC
CDR3aa: CASSQKAGVHEQYF

abundance: -
j_gene: TRBJ2-3
d_gene: -
v_gene: TRBV3-1/TRBV3-2
CDR3nt: TGTGCCAGCAGCCCCCGGGAGTACACAGATACGCAGTATTTT
CDR3aa: CASSPREYTDTQYF

abundance: -
j_gene: TRBJ1-1
d_gene: -
v_gene: TRBV6-5
CDR3nt: TGTGCCACTTCGCGGAGCGTGTTAGGCCCTGAAGCTTTCTTT
CDR3aa: CATSRSVLGPEAFF

abundance: -
j_gene: TRBJ1-1
d_gene: -
v_gene: TRBV3-1/TRBV3-2
CDR3nt: TGTGCCAGCAGCCAAGATAGGGGTACTGAAGCTTTCTTT
CDR3aa: CASSQDRGTEAFF